The entry below describes one T cell receptor beta chain. Its target is unknown. Within the sample, other DNA sequences also encode this same CDR3. The data belong to a study of OX40 agonist ivuxolimab in advanced cancers. About the research overall: From about 20 to 80 years was the age range, with a mean of around 56 years, and roughly 83% were male. Broader study findings: CD4+ and CD8+ T cells in blood underwent clonal expansion by week 6 at 0.1 to 3.0 mg/kg.

The V and J ends lost 0 bases and 1 base respectively, with 13 bases between them. Germline V lookup: CDR1 LGHNA, CDR2 YSLEER. The CDR3 covers 17 residues. With baseline, cycle 4 day 1, and cycle 7 day 1 as timepoints, blood was sampled. The repertoire was sequenced with immunoSEQ multiplex PCR; TCRdb's copy has only in-frame clones and lacks some. This table holds about 51,000 clones, about 80% found once. This sequence joins TRBV4-3 and TRBJ2-4, with no clear D. This clonotype originated in an adult with an advanced solid tumor such as melanoma, head and neck, liver or kidney cancer. The sequencing here drew on CD4+ or CD8+ T cells sorted from blood, taken in a trial of the OX40 agonist ivuxolimab. The CDR3 is CASSQEVGKPAKNIQYF. The CDR3 DNA sequence: TGCGCCAGCAGCCAAGAAGTCGGAAAGCCGGCCAAAAACATTCAGTACTTC.